The rows below give T cell receptor beta chains drawn from one sample of a study of blood T cell repertoires in COVID-19. Only in-frame clones appear in the TCRdb table, and some are missing; sequencing was by immunoSEQ multiplex PCR. This repertoire shows hundreds of thousands of clones, 70% to 85% found once; its top ten account for approximately 10%. Sample: peripheral blood. These receptors originate from a woman of 80 years or more with acute or convalescent COVID-19. Both conserved end residues are part of each CDR3. The D gene is left open where the match is weak.

d_call,v_call,j_call,cdr3_nt,cdr3_aa
-,TRBV6-5,TRBJ1-4,TGTGCCAGCAAAGTTCCCGGGGGGCTTGAAAAACTGTTTTTT,CASKVPGGLEKLFF
-,TRBV28,TRBJ1-4,TGTGCCAGCAGGACAGACAATGAAAAACTGTTTTTT,CASRTDNEKLFF
TRBD1,TRBV7-8,TRBJ2-2,TGTGCCAGCAGCCTATTTGGACCCGCCGGACAGGGGGCGAACACCGGGGAGCTGTTTTTT,CASSLFGPAGQGANTGELFF
-,TRBV5-1,TRBJ2-3,TGCGCCAGCAGCTTGGCCGGCAGGGCCACAGATACGCAGTATTTT,CASSLAGRATDTQYF
TRBD2,TRBV7-2,TRBJ2-2,TGTGCCAGCAGCTTAGCCGGAGCGGGGGGGCCAATCGGGGAGCTGTTTTTT,CASSLAGAGGPIGELFF
-,TRBV4-2,TRBJ2-7,TGTGCCAGCAGCCAAGAAGATAGAGCCTACGAGCAGTACTTC,CASSQEDRAYEQYF
-,TRBV6-1,TRBJ1-2,TGTGCCAGCAGTGAAGGAGGCCTAGGGGGCTATGGCTACACCTTC,CASSEGGLGGYGYTF
-,TRBV6-6,TRBJ1-1,TGTGCCAGCAGTTACTCAGAGGGCAGGAACACTGAAGCTTTCTTT,CASSYSEGRNTEAFF
TRBD1,TRBV19,TRBJ2-1,TGTGCCAGTAGTATGGGGGACAGAATCTACAATGAGCAGTTCTTC,CASSMGDRIYNEQFF
-,TRBV18,TRBJ1-2,TGTGCCAGCTCACCAGGCGCGGGGGACTACACCTTC,CASSPGAGDYTF